The text below deals with one T cell receptor beta chain. Its antigen remains unknown. Germline CDR1 reads MNHEY; CDR2 reads SMNVEV (reference sequence). The CDR3 sequence is 15 residues long. The ends lost 5 bases at V and 5 bases at J; junction bases unmatched: 11. The data originate from a study of cytomegalovirus exposure and HLA in healthy donors. Study information: A prior study identified 90 million to 120 million unique TCR beta sequences from roughly 180 million T cells. There were fewer than 500 genotyped donors. Of these, about 86% fell in the genetic ancestry cluster associated with self-reported Caucasian donors. Study-level points and caveats: Later analysis demonstrated an association between a missense DCLRE1C variant and TCR beta V- and J-gene trimming. Three CMV-associated chains proved CMV antigen-specific in vitro.

The PCR made use of 60 Vbeta and 13 Jbeta primers. TCRdb keeps only in-frame clones here, not all; method: immunoSEQ multiplex PCR. The repertoire table contains tens of thousands of clones. The rearrangement joins TRBV27 to TRBJ1-1; 7 nucleotides line up with TRBD1. The sequenced material came from PBMCs. This receptor was obtained from a woman under 40 in good health and CMV-seronegative. DNA of the CDR3: TGTGCCAGCAGTCCGACAGGGCTCCCAGGGACTGAAGCTTTCTTT. It translates to CASSPTGLPGTEAFF.